Listed below are T cell receptor beta chains from one sample, sequenced in a study of response to subunit inactivated influenza vaccine. Each CDR3 protein is one row after TCRdb ran MiXCR on the RT-PCR reads. The profile shows a few hundred thousand distinct CDR3 sequences, roughly 7.6% of them singletons. Sequenced here: PBMCs from blood, sampled 23 months after vaccination. All receptors derive from a man aged 45 to 75 who received an inactivated influenza vaccine. CDR3s include the opening cysteine and the closing phenylalanine or tryptophan. Fields, in order: V gene, clone size, CDR3 length, J gene, D gene, CDR3 protein, CDR3 DNA. The D gene is left open where the match is weak. Expanded clones get a size class; other rows say once, few or many, or leave the size out.

TRBV10-3	-	13	TRBJ2-7	TRBD1	CASQDRGGNEQYF	TGTGCCAGCCAGGACAGGGGTGGGAACGAGCAGTACTTC
TRBV5-4	many	18	TRBJ2-3	-	CASSLTIRTIRGTDTQYF	TGTGCCAGCAGCTTGACCATTCGGACTATCCGCGGCACAGATACGCAGTATTTT
TRBV4-1	few	17	TRBJ2-2	TRBD1	CASSSFSRQGRTGELFF	TGCGCCAGCAGCTCCTTCTCTCGACAGGGGAGAACCGGGGAGCTGTTTTTT
TRBV28	few	14	TRBJ2-1	-	CASRGSGPYNEQFF	TGTGCCAGCAGGGGGTCCGGGCCCTACAATGAGCAGTTCTTC
TRBV20-1	-	14	TRBJ2-5	-	CSAVNWRAQETQYF	TGCAGTGCCGTAAACTGGAGGGCACAGGAGACCCAGTACTTC
TRBV24-1	many	16	TRBJ2-1	TRBD1	CATSEFRLTGGNEQFF	TGTGCCACCAGTGAATTCCGACTCACAGGGGGCAATGAGCAGTTCTTC
TRBV6-1	-	16	TRBJ2-7	TRBD2	CASSPAGLAGIYEQYF	TGTGCCAGCAGCCCAGCAGGACTAGCGGGGATCTACGAGCAGTACTTC
TRBV20-1	many	15	TRBJ2-3	-	CSASDRSTSPDTQYF	TGCAGTGCTAGCGACAGGTCTACTTCACCAGATACGCAGTATTTT
TRBV5-6	few	19	TRBJ2-1	-	CASSLGFFGGPSSYNEQFF	TGTGCCAGCAGCTTGGGGTTCTTTGGCGGACCGAGCTCCTACAATGAGCAGTTCTTC
TRBV5-1	few	15	TRBJ2-7	TRBD1	CASSQRIDRVHEQYF	TGCGCCAGCAGCCAACGGATTGACAGGGTCCACGAGCAGTACTTC
TRBV16	few	15	TRBJ2-2	TRBD1	CASSQQGAHTGELFF	TGTGCCAGCAGCCAACAGGGGGCCCACACCGGGGAGCTGTTTTTT
TRBV6-2/TRBV6-3	-	15	TRBJ1-2	-	CASAPFGGINYGYTF	TGTGCCAGCGCCCCTTTCGGGGGAATCAACTATGGCTACACCTTC
TRBV7-8	many	14	TRBJ2-1	-	CASSLGRVVYEQFF	TGTGCCAGCAGCTTGGGGCGTGTCGTCTATGAGCAGTTCTTC
TRBV5-1	few	15	TRBJ2-1	-	CASSLSSNTYNEQFF	TGCGCCAGCAGCTTGTCCAGCAATACCTACAATGAGCAGTTCTTC
TRBV2	many	14	TRBJ2-3	TRBD2	CASSELQREGSQYF	TGTGCCAGCAGTGAACTGCAGCGGGAGGGCTCGCAGTATTTT
TRBV13	many	16	TRBJ1-1	-	CASSLEGSGVSFGAFF	TGTGCCAGCAGCTTAGAGGGATCAGGGGTATCGTTTGGAGCTTTCTTT
TRBV20-1	-	16	TRBJ1-1	TRBD1	CSAGDRRDRANTEAFF	TGCAGTGCTGGAGACCGTCGGGACAGGGCGAACACTGAAGCTTTCTTT
TRBV24-1	many	13	TRBJ2-2	-	CATSALEAGELFF	TGTGCCACCAGTGCCCTCGAGGCCGGGGAGCTGTTTTTT
TRBV18	few	14	TRBJ1-1	-	CASSPLTGYTEAFF	TGTGCCAGCTCACCATTGACGGGTTACACTGAAGCTTTCTTT
TRBV29-1	few	15	TRBJ2-1	-	CSVGPWGASHNEQFF	TGCAGCGTCGGTCCGTGGGGGGCGTCTCACAATGAGCAGTTCTTC
TRBV5-1	-	17	TRBJ2-7	TRBD2	CASSPGTSGYQSYEQYF	TGCGCCAGCAGCCCCGGGACTAGCGGTTACCAAAGCTACGAGCAGTACTTC
TRBV20-1	-	13	TRBJ2-7	-	CSARKAGPYEQYF	TGCAGTGCTAGGAAGGCAGGGCCCTACGAGCAGTACTTC
TRBV7-2	few	14	TRBJ2-4	TRBD1	CASKLDRGLNIQYF	TGTGCCAGCAAACTGGACAGGGGGCTTAACATTCAGTACTTC
TRBV30	-	14	TRBJ2-3	TRBD1	CAWRLQGAPDTQYF	TGTGCCTGGAGGCTACAGGGGGCCCCAGATACGCAGTATTTT
TRBV5-1	-	15	TRBJ2-2	-	CASSLSWFSTGELFF	TGCGCCAGCAGCTTGAGCTGGTTCAGCACCGGGGAGCTGTTTTTT
TRBV5-1	many	17	TRBJ1-1	-	CASSLRVTRAGDTEAFF	TGCGCCAGCAGCTTGAGGGTAACGAGGGCGGGGGACACTGAAGCTTTCTTT
TRBV4-2	few	15	TRBJ2-5	-	CASSQVVVVGGTQYF	TGTGCCAGCAGCCAAGTGGTAGTTGTTGGGGGGACCCAGTACTTC
TRBV12-3/TRBV12-4	-	16	TRBJ2-1	TRBD2	CASSPGRVYSYNEQFF	TGTGCCAGCAGCCCAGGGAGGGTCTACTCCTACAATGAGCAGTTCTTC
TRBV10-3	few	13	TRBJ1-2	-	CAISTSPNYGYTF	TGTGCCATCAGTACCTCTCCGAACTATGGCTACACCTTC
TRBV20-1	many	15	TRBJ1-4	-	CSAKFTGATNEKLFF	TGCAGTGCTAAATTCACAGGTGCAACTAATGAAAAACTGTTTTTT
TRBV20-1	few	10	TRBJ2-3	-	CSALRLTQYF	TGCAGTGCCCTGCGACTTACGCAGTATTTT
TRBV12-3/TRBV12-4	-	19	TRBJ2-5	-	CASSFRSTRSLQVAKGQYF	TGTGCCAGCAGTTTTAGATCGACGCGGAGCCTTCAAGTGGCTAAGGGCCAGTACTTC
TRBV7-9	many	13	TRBJ2-1	-	CASQGPLYNEQFF	TGTGCCAGCCAGGGACCGCTCTACAATGAGCAGTTCTTC
TRBV7-6	many	18	TRBJ1-5	-	CASSLGPPGILSNQPQHF	TGTGCCAGCAGCTTAGGGCCCCCGGGGATATTGAGCAATCAGCCCCAGCATTTT
TRBV4-1	-	11	TRBJ2-5	TRBD2	CASSQAGTRFF	TGCGCCAGCAGCCAGGCCGGGACTAGGTTCTTC
TRBV7-9	few	15	TRBJ1-1	-	CASSPWGRGGTEAFF	TGTGCCAGCAGCCCCTGGGGGAGGGGAGGCACTGAAGCTTTCTTT
TRBV5-1	few	19	TRBJ2-1	TRBD2	CASSRKLLGLAGGLDEQFF	TGCGCCAGCAGCCGCAAATTATTGGGACTAGCGGGAGGACTCGATGAGCAGTTCTTC
TRBV5-1	many	15	TRBJ2-1	-	CASTPTESRGNEQFF	TGCGCCAGCACCCCGACAGAAAGTAGGGGCAATGAGCAGTTCTTC
TRBV5-1	few	14	TRBJ2-5	-	CASSPGAAQETQYF	TGCGCCAGCAGCCCGGGGGCGGCCCAAGAGACCCAGTACTTC
TRBV28	few	16	TRBJ2-1	-	CASSPGTFSSYNEQFF	TGTGCCAGCAGTCCAGGGACTTTTAGCTCCTACAATGAGCAGTTCTTC
TRBV5-1	many	13	TRBJ2-7	-	CASSLDNPYEQYF	TGCGCCAGCAGCTTGGACAATCCCTACGAGCAGTACTTC
TRBV27	-	12	TRBJ2-1	-	CASGSTYNEQFF	TGTGCCAGCGGGTCCACCTACAATGAGCAGTTCTTC
TRBV28	once	16	TRBJ2-1	-	CAIRPSKTGFVNEQFF	TGTGCCATCAGACCTTCGAAGACAGGTTTCGTCAATGAGCAGTTCTTC
TRBV14	-	13	TRBJ2-1	-	CASSLGNLNEQFF	TGTGCCAGCAGCCTTGGGAATCTTAATGAGCAGTTCTTC
TRBV21-1	many	15	TRBJ2-5	-	CASSRGDRKIETQYF	TGTGCCAGCAGCAGAGGGGACAGGAAGATAGAGACCCAGTACTTC
TRBV20-1	few	13	TRBJ2-7	-	CSGGGGGYSEQYF	TGCAGCGGTGGTGGAGGGGGTTACAGCGAGCAGTACTTC
TRBV5-1	-	17	TRBJ2-3	TRBD2	CASSLRLAGGTADTQYF	TGCGCCAGCAGCCTTCGACTAGCGGGAGGCACCGCGGATACGCAGTATTTT
TRBV9	many	15	TRBJ1-4	-	CASSLRFGLNEKLFF	TGTGCCAGCAGCCTCCGGTTCGGGCTTAATGAAAAACTGTTTTTT
TRBV12-3/TRBV12-4	-	16	TRBJ1-5	-	CASSKGGDSLNQPQHF	TGTGCCAGCAGTAAGGGGGGAGACAGCCTAAATCAGCCCCAGCATTTT
TRBV5-1	many	18	TRBJ2-4	TRBD2	CASSTGGSATTAKNIQYF	TGCGCCAGCAGCACGGGAGGGTCCGCTACTACAGCCAAAAACATTCAGTACTTC
TRBV2	many	15	TRBJ1-5	TRBD1	CASRRQGGSNQPQHF	TGTGCCAGCAGAAGACAGGGAGGTAGCAATCAGCCCCAGCATTTT
TRBV18	-	12	TRBJ2-7	-	CASSPRVYEQYF	TGTGCCAGCTCACCAAGAGTCTACGAGCAGTACTTC
TRBV29-1	-	14	TRBJ2-1	TRBD2	CSVDLGGRGDEQFF	TGCAGCGTTGATTTGGGCGGGAGGGGGGATGAGCAGTTCTTC
TRBV6-1	-	15	TRBJ2-1	-	CASSEGRAGYNEQFF	TGTGCCAGCAGTGAAGGCAGGGCGGGCTACAATGAGCAGTTCTTC
TRBV11-2	few	17	TRBJ2-3	-	CASSLDWTDYSTDTQYF	TGTGCCAGCAGCTTAGATTGGACAGACTATTCCACAGATACGCAGTATTTT
TRBV5-8	-	16	TRBJ2-1	TRBD1	CASSLRGQGWVNEQFF	TGTGCCAGCAGCTTGAGAGGACAGGGATGGGTCAATGAGCAGTTCTTC
TRBV7-9	few	13	TRBJ2-7	-	CASSSVGAYEQYF	TGTGCCAGCAGCTCAGTGGGGGCCTACGAGCAGTACTTC